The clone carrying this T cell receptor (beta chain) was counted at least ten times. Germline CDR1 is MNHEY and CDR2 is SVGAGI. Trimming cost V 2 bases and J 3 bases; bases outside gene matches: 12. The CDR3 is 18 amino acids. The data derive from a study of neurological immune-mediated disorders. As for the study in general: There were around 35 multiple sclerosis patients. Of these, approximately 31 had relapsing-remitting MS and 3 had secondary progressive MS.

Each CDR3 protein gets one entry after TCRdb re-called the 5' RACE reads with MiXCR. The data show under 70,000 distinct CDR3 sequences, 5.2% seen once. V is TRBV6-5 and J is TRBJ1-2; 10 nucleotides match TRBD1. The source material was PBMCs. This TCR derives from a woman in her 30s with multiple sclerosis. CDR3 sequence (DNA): TGTGCCAGCAGTTACCCCACCGGGACAGGGGAGCCCTACTATGGCTACACCTTC. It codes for CASSYPTGTGEPYYGYTF.